This is a list of T cell receptor beta chains from one sample in a study of blood T cells in healthy people across ages. Via MiXCR, TCRdb re-called the 5' RACE reads, giving one row per CDR3 protein. The sample comprises hundreds of thousands of distinct CDR3 sequences, about 28% of which are singletons, and around a sixth rests with the top ten. The sequenced sample was blood. Receptor source: a woman aged 80 or older in good health. The CDR3 runs from the conserved cysteine through the conserved F or W. D genes are given only for firm matches. Clone size is given for some rows only: seen once, a few or many times, or a class if the clone is expanded.

d_call | j_call | v_call | clone_size | cdr3_nt | cdr3_aa
TRBD1 | TRBJ1-2 | TRBV6-1 | many | TGTGCCAGCAGAGAGACAGGGACGTCGCCTAACTATGGCTACACCTTC | CASRETGTSPNYGYTF
- | TRBJ1-5 | TRBV5-1 | many | TGCGCCAGCAGCTTGGAGGGGAACCCAAGCCAGCCCCAGCATTTT | CASSLEGNPSQPQHF
TRBD1 | TRBJ2-7 | TRBV18 | many | TGTGCCAGCTCACGTGGGACAGGACCCTACGAGCAGTACTTC | CASSRGTGPYEQYF
- | TRBJ2-7 | TRBV7-2 | few | TGTGCCAGCAGCGGCCCGGGACAGCGGGGCTACGAGCAGTACTTC | CASSGPGQRGYEQYF
- | TRBJ2-2 | TRBV11-2 | few | TGTGCCAGCAGCTTCAGGGGGGGACCTAACACCGGGGAGCTGTTTTTT | CASSFRGGPNTGELFF
- | TRBJ1-5 | TRBV4-1 | - | TGCGCCAGCAGCCAAGGAGAGGGGAGACATCAGCCCCAGCATTTT | CASSQGEGRHQPQHF
TRBD1 | TRBJ2-5 | TRBV12-3/TRBV12-4 | many | TGTGCCAGCAGGGGGGACAGGTTCGGGACCCAGTACTTC | CASRGDRFGTQYF
TRBD1 | TRBJ2-7 | TRBV2 | few | TGTGCCAGCAAGCTGACAGGGAGCTCCTACGAGCAGTACTTC | CASKLTGSSYEQYF
- | TRBJ2-5 | TRBV7-3 | many | TGTGCCAGCAGCGAGCAAGGGCCCCCGGAGACCCAGTACTTC | CASSEQGPPETQYF
- | TRBJ1-2 | TRBV10-3 | once | TGTGCCATCAGCCCGGGGCCTGACCATGGCTACACCTTC | CAISPGPDHGYTF
- | TRBJ1-1 | TRBV4-3 | many | TGCGCCAGCAGCCAAGATACCCGTACTACTGAAGCTTTCTTT | CASSQDTRTTEAFF
- | TRBJ2-1 | TRBV15 | - | TGTGCCACCAGTAGAGAGTCTAGAAATGAGCAGTTCTTC | CATSRESRNEQFF
TRBD2 | TRBJ2-3 | TRBV9 | few | TGTGCCAGCGGGGGAGCGGGGGCGCACACAGATACGCAGTATTTT | CASGGAGAHTDTQYF
- | TRBJ2-7 | TRBV15 | many | TGTGCCACCAGCCGTACCCCGACGGGTGACACCTACGAGCAGTACTTC | CATSRTPTGDTYEQYF
- | TRBJ2-1 | TRBV5-1 | - | TGCGCCAGCGTCGTTACGAGCAATCCCCATGAGCAGTTCTTC | CASVVTSNPHEQFF
- | TRBJ2-7 | TRBV2 | - | TGTGCCAGCAGTGTGTCGCACCTGTCCTACGAGCAGTACTTC | CASSVSHLSYEQYF
- | TRBJ2-7 | TRBV6-5 | few | TGTGCCAGCAGTTACTCGGGGGTGAGGGCCTCCTCCTACAATGAGCAGTACTTC | CASSYSGVRASSYNEQYF
TRBD1 | TRBJ2-7 | TRBV6-2/TRBV6-3 | many | TGTGCCAGCAGCGGACAGGAATTTGGCGAGCAGTACTTC | CASSGQEFGEQYF
- | TRBJ2-5 | TRBV20-1 | many | TGCAGTGCTAGCCGAAGCGTTTGGGAGACCCAGTACTTC | CSASRSVWETQYF
- | TRBJ2-7 | TRBV7-8 | many | TGTGCCAGCAGCCGTCAAAGGGACTACGAGCAGTACTTC | CASSRQRDYEQYF
- | TRBJ2-7 | TRBV20-1 | many | TGCAGTGCTCCCGACACCAGGAGCTCCTACGAGCAGTACTTC | CSAPDTRSSYEQYF
- | TRBJ1-5 | TRBV7-2 | many | TGTGCCAGCAGCTTAGGCGGGGGCGAAGGCAATCAGCCCCAGCATTTT | CASSLGGGEGNQPQHF
TRBD1 | TRBJ1-6 | TRBV7-9 | - | TGTGCCAGCAGGTTGACAGGGGCGGAGAATTCACCCCTCCACTTT | CASRLTGAENSPLHF
- | TRBJ2-2 | TRBV7-8 | - | TGTGCCAGCAGCCCATATTACCAGGGGAGGCGGTTCGGCGGGGAGCTGTTTTTT | CASSPYYQGRRFGGELFF
- | TRBJ1-1 | TRBV21-1 | many | TGTGCCAGCAGCAAAGTCAGCAGGGGCACTGAAGCTTTCTTT | CASSKVSRGTEAFF
TRBD2 | TRBJ2-7 | TRBV5-1 | many | TGCGCCAGCAGCTTGGACGGGGGGGGCCGCGAGCAGTACTTC | CASSLDGGGREQYF
TRBD1 | TRBJ1-1 | TRBV6-6 | - | TGTGCCAGCAGTCTCGCGGGACAGGCAGAAGCTTTCTTT | CASSLAGQAEAFF
TRBD1 | TRBJ1-2 | TRBV2 | few | TGTGCCAGCACCTCGACAGGGACTAACTATGGCTACACCTTC | CASTSTGTNYGYTF
TRBD2 | TRBJ2-1 | TRBV7-2 | - | TGTGCCAGCAGCTTAAGATTTCAAGCGGGAGGGGGGAATGAGCAGTTCTTC | CASSLRFQAGGGNEQFF
- | TRBJ1-5 | TRBV29-1 | - | TGCAGCGTGCGGTGGGGAGTGGATCAGCCCCAGCATTTT | CSVRWGVDQPQHF
- | TRBJ2-7 | TRBV5-1 | few | TGCGCCAGCAGCGGGTTGACGAACGAGCAGTACTTC | CASSGLTNEQYF
- | TRBJ1-4 | TRBV6-5 | many | TGTGCCAGCAGTTACGGATTTGGGGATGAAAAACTGTTTTTT | CASSYGFGDEKLFF
- | TRBJ1-2 | TRBV20-1 | many | TGCAGTGCTAGCCCGGACAGTGGCTATGGCTACACCTTC | CSASPDSGYGYTF
- | TRBJ2-7 | TRBV5-1 | many | TGTGCCAGCAGCTTAGAAGGGGGTTCTTACGAGCAGTACTTC | CASSLEGGSYEQYF
TRBD2 | TRBJ2-7 | TRBV6-4 | - | TGTGCCAGCAGTGACTTAGGGACTAGCGGTGAGCAGTACTTC | CASSDLGTSGEQYF
- | TRBJ2-7 | TRBV4-3 | many | TGCGCCAGCAGCCAAGGGGGACCAGGGGCCTACGAGCAGTACTTC | CASSQGGPGAYEQYF
TRBD1 | TRBJ1-6 | TRBV9 | once | TGTGCCAGCAGTTACCTAGGACAGGGGAATTCACCCCTCCACTTT | CASSYLGQGNSPLHF
- | TRBJ2-3 | TRBV5-1 | - | TGCGCCGGCAGCCCTGGGGGGTTCGCAGATACGCAGTATTTT | CAGSPGGFADTQYF
- | TRBJ1-2 | TRBV13 | many | TGTGCCAGCAGCCCCCGGGGCTTGGGAAACTATGGCTACACCTTC | CASSPRGLGNYGYTF
TRBD1 | TRBJ1-4 | TRBV2 | few | TGTGCCAGCAGCTTAAGGACAGGGGGCTACACTAATGAAAAACTGTTTTTT | CASSLRTGGYTNEKLFF
TRBD1 | TRBJ2-2 | TRBV29-1 | - | TGCAGCGTTAAAGGACAGGGGACCGGGGAGCTGTTTTTT | CSVKGQGTGELFF
- | TRBJ2-1 | TRBV20-1 | many | TGCAGTGTTTCAGGCGGGGTAGAGGATTCCCTAAGCAATGAGCAGTTCTTC | CSVSGGVEDSLSNEQFF
- | TRBJ2-3 | TRBV7-3 | many | TGTGCCAGCAGCTTAGGCCGCCAGAGGGGCAGAAGCACAGATACGCAGTATTTT | CASSLGRQRGRSTDTQYF
- | TRBJ1-1 | TRBV29-1 | many | TGCAGCGTTTCGATGGGGGGCATGAACACTGAAGCTTTCTTT | CSVSMGGMNTEAFF
TRBD1 | TRBJ2-7 | TRBV28 | many | TGTGCCAGCAGTTACCCCGGGGACAGGGGTTTCTACGAGCAGTACTTC | CASSYPGDRGFYEQYF
- | TRBJ1-1 | TRBV20-1 | - | TGCAGTGTTCCCACCGGGACAACCGACACTGAAGCTTTCTTT | CSVPTGTTDTEAFF
- | TRBJ1-4 | TRBV5-4 | few | TGTGCCAGCAGCCCCGACGGAAATAATGAAAAACTGTTTTTT | CASSPDGNNEKLFF
TRBD1 | TRBJ2-3 | TRBV12-3/TRBV12-4 | - | TGTGCCAGTGCCTTCTTGGGACAGAACACAGATACGCAGTATTTT | CASAFLGQNTDTQYF
TRBD2 | TRBJ2-5 | TRBV7-2 | few | TGTGCCAGCAGCATGGGACTAGCGGGCGAAGAGACCCAGTACTTC | CASSMGLAGEETQYF
- | TRBJ1-1 | TRBV4-2 | many | TGTGCCAGCAGCCCGACAGTAGACACTGAAGCTTTCTTT | CASSPTVDTEAFF
TRBD2 | TRBJ2-1 | TRBV4-3 | many | TGCGCCGGCAGCCAAGATTGGCCAGCGGGGGGCCGGCATGAGCAGTTCTTC | CAGSQDWPAGGRHEQFF
- | TRBJ1-1 | TRBV5-1 | few | TGCGCCAGCAGCTTGGCCGAGAGTTGGAGAAACACTGAAGCTTTCTTT | CASSLAESWRNTEAFF
- | TRBJ1-5 | TRBV20-1 | - | TGCAGTGCTAGAGATTCCCAGGGACGCAATCAGCCCCAGCATTTT | CSARDSQGRNQPQHF